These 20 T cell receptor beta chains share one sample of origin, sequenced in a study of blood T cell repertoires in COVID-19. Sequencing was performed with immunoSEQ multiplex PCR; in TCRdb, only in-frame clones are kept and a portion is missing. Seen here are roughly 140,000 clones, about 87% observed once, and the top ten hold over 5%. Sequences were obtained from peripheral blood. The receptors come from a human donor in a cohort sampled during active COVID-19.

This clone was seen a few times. For the CDR3, the DNA is TGTGCCAGCAGCTTCGGTACAGGGGAGAATCAGCCCCAGCATTTT. As protein: CASSFGTGENQPQHF. The rearrangement joins TRBV7-9 to TRBJ1-5, with 7 positions matching TRBD1. Per germline, CDR1 SEHNR and CDR2 FQNEAQ (reference sequence). The V and J ends lost 3 bases and 4 bases, in that order; junction bases with no gene match: 6. There are 15 residues in the CDR3.

DNA for the CDR3: TGTGCCAGCAGCCAGTCGACAGGGGGTTGGGGCTACACCTTC. The encoded protein is CASSQSTGGWGYTF. The J gene is TRBJ1-2, the V gene TRBV14; 9 bases map to TRBD1. This CDR3 has 14 residues. V was clipped by 3 bases and J by 8 bases; unmatched bases: 7. Germline CDR1 reads SGHDN; CDR2 reads FVKESK.

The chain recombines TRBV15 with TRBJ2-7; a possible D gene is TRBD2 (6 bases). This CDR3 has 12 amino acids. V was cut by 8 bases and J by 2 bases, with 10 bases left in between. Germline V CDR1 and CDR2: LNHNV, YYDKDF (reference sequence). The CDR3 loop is CATGDSAYEQYF. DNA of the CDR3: TGTGCCACCGGGGACTCTGCCTACGAGCAGTACTTC.

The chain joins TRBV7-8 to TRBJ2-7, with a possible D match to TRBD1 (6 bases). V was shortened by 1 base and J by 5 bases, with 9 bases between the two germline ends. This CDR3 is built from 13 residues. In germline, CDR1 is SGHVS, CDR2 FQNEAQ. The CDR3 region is CASSLDRANEQYF. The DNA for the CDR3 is TGTGCCAGCAGCTTAGACAGGGCCAACGAGCAGTACTTC.

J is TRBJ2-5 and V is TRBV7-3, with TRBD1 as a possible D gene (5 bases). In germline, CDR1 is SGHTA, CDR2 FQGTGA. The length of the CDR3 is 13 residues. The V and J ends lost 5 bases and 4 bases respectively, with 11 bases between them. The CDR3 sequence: CASSALRGETQYF. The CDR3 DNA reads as TGTGCCAGCAGCGCCCTAAGGGGAGAGACCCAGTACTTC.

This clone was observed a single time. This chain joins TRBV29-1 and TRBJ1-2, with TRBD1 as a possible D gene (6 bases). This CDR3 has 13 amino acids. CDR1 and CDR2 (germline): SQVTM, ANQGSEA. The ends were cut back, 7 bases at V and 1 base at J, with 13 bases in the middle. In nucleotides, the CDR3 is TGCAGCGCCCAGGACAGAATTAACTATGGCTACACCTTC. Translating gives CSAQDRINYGYTF.

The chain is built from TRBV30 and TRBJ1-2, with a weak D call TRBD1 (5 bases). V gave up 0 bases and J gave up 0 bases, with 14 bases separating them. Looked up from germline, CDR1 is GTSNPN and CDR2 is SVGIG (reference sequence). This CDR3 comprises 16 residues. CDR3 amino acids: CAWSVSGALANYGYTF. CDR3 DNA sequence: TGTGCCTGGAGTGTATCTGGGGCTTTAGCTAACTATGGCTACACCTTC.

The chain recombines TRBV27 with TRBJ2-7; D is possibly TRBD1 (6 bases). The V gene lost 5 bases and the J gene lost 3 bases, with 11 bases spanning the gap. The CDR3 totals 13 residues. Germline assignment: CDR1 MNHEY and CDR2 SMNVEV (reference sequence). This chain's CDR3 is CASSPGVSYEQYF. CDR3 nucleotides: TGTGCCAGCAGTCCAGGGGTTAGCTACGAGCAGTACTTC.

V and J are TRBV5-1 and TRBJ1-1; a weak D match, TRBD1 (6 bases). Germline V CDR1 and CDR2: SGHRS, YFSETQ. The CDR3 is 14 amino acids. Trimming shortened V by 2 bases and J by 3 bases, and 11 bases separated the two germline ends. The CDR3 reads CASSLGGEYTEAFF. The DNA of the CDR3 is TGCGCCAGCAGCTTAGGGGGGGAGTACACTGAAGCTTTCTTT.

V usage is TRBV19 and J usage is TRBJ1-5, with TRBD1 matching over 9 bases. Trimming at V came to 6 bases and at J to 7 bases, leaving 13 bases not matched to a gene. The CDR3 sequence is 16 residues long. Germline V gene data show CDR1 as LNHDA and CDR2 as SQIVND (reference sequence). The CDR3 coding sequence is TGTGCCAGTAGGGGTTCCGGGACAGGGCCTCGGCAGCCCCAGCATTTT. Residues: CASRGSGTGPRQPQHF.

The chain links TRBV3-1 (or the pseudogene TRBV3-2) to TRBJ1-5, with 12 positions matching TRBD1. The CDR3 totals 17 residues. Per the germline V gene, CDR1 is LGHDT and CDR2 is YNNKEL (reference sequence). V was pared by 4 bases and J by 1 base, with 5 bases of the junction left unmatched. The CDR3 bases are TGTGCCAGCAGCCCCGGGACAGGGGGCTACAGCAATCAGCCCCAGCATTTT. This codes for CASSPGTGGYSNQPQHF.

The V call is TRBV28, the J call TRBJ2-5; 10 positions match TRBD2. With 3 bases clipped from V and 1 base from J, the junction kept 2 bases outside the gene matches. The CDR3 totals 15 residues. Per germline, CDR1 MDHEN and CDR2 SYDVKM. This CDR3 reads CASSFPSGSQETQYF. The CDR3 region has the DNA TGTGCCAGCAGTTTCCCTAGCGGGAGCCAAGAGACCCAGTACTTC.

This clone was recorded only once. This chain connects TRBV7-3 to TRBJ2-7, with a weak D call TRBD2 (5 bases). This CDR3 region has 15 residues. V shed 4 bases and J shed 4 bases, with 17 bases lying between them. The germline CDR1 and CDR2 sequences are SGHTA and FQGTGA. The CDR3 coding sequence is TGTGCCAGCAGCTGCCACCGGGAACAACCTTACGAGCAGTACTTC. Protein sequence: CASSCHREQPYEQYF. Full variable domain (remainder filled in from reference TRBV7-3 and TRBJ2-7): GAGVSQTPSNKVTEKGKYVELRCDPISGHTALYWYRQSLGQGPEFLIYFQGTGAADDSGLPNDRFFAVRPEGSVSTLKIQRTERGDSAVYLCASSCHREQPYEQYFGPGTRLTVT.

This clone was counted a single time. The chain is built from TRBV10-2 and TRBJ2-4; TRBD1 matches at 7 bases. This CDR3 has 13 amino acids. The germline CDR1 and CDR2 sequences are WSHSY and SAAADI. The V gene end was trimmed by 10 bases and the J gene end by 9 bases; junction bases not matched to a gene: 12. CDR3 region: CATRLGGEGIQYF. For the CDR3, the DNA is TGCGCCACCAGGCTAGGGGGCGAGGGCATTCAGTACTTC.

CDR3 amino acids: CASSLGTSGGRTMTGELFF. The CDR3 bases are TGTGCCAGCAGCTTGGGGACTAGCGGGGGCCGAACAATGACCGGGGAGCTGTTTTTT. This chain joins TRBV5-4 and TRBJ2-2, with 13 bases identical to TRBD2. The CDR3 has 19 residues. Looked up from germline, CDR1 is SGHNT and CDR2 is YYREEE (reference sequence). V dropped 0 bases and J dropped 5; count of bases not matched to a gene: 10.

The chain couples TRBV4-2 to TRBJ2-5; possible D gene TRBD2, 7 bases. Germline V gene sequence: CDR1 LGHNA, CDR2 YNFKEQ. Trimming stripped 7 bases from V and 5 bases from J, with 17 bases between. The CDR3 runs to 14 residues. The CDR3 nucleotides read TGTGCCAGCAACCGAGGGGGGGATGGGGAGACCCAGTACTTC. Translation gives CASNRGGDGETQYF.

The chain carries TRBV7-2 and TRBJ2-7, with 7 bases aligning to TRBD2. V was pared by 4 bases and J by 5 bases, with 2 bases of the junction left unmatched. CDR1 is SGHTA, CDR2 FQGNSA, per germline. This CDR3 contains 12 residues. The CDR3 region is CASSSSGNEQYF. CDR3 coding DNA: TGTGCCAGCAGCTCTAGCGGCAACGAGCAGTACTTC.

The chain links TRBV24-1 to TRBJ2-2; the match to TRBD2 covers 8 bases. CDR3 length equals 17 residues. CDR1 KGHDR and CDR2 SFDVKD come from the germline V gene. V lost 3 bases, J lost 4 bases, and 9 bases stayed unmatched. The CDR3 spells CATSDPASGLGTGELFF. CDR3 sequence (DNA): TGTGCCACCAGTGATCCCGCTAGCGGGTTGGGCACCGGGGAGCTGTTTTTT.

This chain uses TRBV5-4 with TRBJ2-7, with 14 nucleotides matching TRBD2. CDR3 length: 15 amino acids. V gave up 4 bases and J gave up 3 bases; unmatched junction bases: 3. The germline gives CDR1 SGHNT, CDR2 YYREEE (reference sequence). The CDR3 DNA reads TGTGCCAGCAGCGTGGGACTAGCGGGAGACTACGAGCAGTACTTC. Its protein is CASSVGLAGDYEQYF.

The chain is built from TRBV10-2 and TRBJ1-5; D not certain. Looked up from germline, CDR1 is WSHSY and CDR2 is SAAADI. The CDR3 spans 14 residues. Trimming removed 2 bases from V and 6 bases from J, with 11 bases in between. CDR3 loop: CASSENSPFQPQHF. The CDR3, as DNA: TGCGCCAGCAGTGAGAACAGCCCTTTTCAGCCCCAGCATTTT.